This record covers a single TCR beta chain. Its target is not known. The sample belongs to a study of shared clonotypes between healthy human individuals. Study-wide background: Two women and three men aged 18 to 49 served as donors. Overall study findings and caveats: Non-shared clonotypes showed lower generation probabilities than clonotypes common to all four donors. Compared with memory subsets, naive subsets generally had larger estimated richness.

In the source study's methods: Owing to the provision of junction-only sequences devoid of quality scores by immunoSEQ, filtering differed. Here immunoSEQ multiplex PCR was the method, and the copy in TCRdb shows in-frame clones only, minus some. Clone size and V and J calls were adopted from that table, with D and trimming inferred from the DNA. The sample lists approximately 2.4 million clones; roughly 95% were seen once. This TCR was sampled from a man aged 18 to 29 in good health. What was sequenced was naive CD4+ T cells sorted from blood. The subset is: CD45RA+ positively selected.

The CDR3 sequence: CASSDPGDTIYF. DNA for the CDR3: TGTGCCAGCAGCGACCCGGGGGACACCATATATTTT. The J gene is TRBJ1-3, the V gene TRBV7-8; possible D gene TRBD1, 5 bases. Trimming removed 5 bases from V and 8 bases from J, with 10 bases in between. CDR1 and CDR2 (germline): SGHVS, FQNEAQ. CDR3 length: 12 amino acids.